The rows below give T cell receptor beta chains drawn from one sample of a study of CD8+CD57+ T cells in acquired aplastic anemia. TCRdb ran MiXCR on the reads and lists one entry per CDR3 protein. The profile shows 260,000 or so distinct CDR3 sequences, approximately 79% of them singletons. The sample was sorted CD4+, CD8+, or CD8+CD57+ T cells (not recorded which) from PBMCs. Receptor source: a human donor with aplastic anemia. CDR3s leave out the opening cysteine and the closing phenylalanine or tryptophan. Expanded clones are given a class, and other clones once, few, many or no size at all.

clone_size: -
v_call: TRBV7-2
cdr3_aa: ASSYNRGYEQY

clone_size: -
v_call: TRBV7-8
cdr3_aa: ASSLAPAAARPNVLT

clone_size: once
v_call: TRBV9
cdr3_aa: ASSVGTSGLDERYT

clone_size: -
v_call: TRBV29-1
cdr3_aa: SGCLAGATDTQY

clone_size: -
v_call: TRBV15
cdr3_aa: ATRGSSQETQY

clone_size: -
v_call: TRBV10-1
cdr3_aa: ASSPGGQRITEAF

clone_size: -
v_call: TRBV11-3
cdr3_aa: ASSVDLGDTGELF

clone_size: -
v_call: TRBV2
cdr3_aa: ASSVAGGAEQGYT

clone_size: -
v_call: TRBV11-3
cdr3_aa: ASSVEGKAKDDYT

clone_size: -
v_call: TRBV7-6
cdr3_aa: ASSAAPDTKY

clone_size: -
v_call: TRBV4-1
cdr3_aa: ASSQAGTGGHVQY

clone_size: few
v_call: TRBV7-8
cdr3_aa: ASSLASTALNYEQY

clone_size: few
v_call: TRBV7-2
cdr3_aa: ASSLVVTSGDTQQF

clone_size: -
v_call: TRBV7-9
cdr3_aa: ASRWARIYGANDAF

clone_size: -
v_call: TRBV7-2
cdr3_aa: ASSPDRVAEAF

clone_size: -
v_call: TRBV7-8
cdr3_aa: ASSLERDGLVDGYT

clone_size: -
v_call: TRBV27
cdr3_aa: ASRQGLADNSYEQY

clone_size: -
v_call: TRBV9
cdr3_aa: ASSPGAGVVNQH

clone_size: -
v_call: TRBV11-2
cdr3_aa: ASSPRDSGYNSPLH

clone_size: -
v_call: TRBV5-1
cdr3_aa: ASSFHLTGKSDEQF

clone_size: -
v_call: TRBV7-8
cdr3_aa: ATSRAGEHETQY

clone_size: once
v_call: TRBV9
cdr3_aa: ASSVEGRQDTTY

clone_size: -
v_call: TRBV2
cdr3_aa: ASSEVGAHTQY

clone_size: -
v_call: TRBV24-1
cdr3_aa: ASRSAGETDTQY

clone_size: -
v_call: TRBV7-8
cdr3_aa: ASSMGGGPETQY

clone_size: -
v_call: TRBV7-8
cdr3_aa: ASSLEGSGGRDEQF

clone_size: -
v_call: TRBV7-9
cdr3_aa: ASSLAAKAF

clone_size: -
v_call: TRBV15
cdr3_aa: AASSRDVSYEQY

clone_size: -
v_call: TRBV9
cdr3_aa: ASSVYQNSYNEKQY

clone_size: -
v_call: TRBV20-1
cdr3_aa: SARDGELF

clone_size: -
v_call: TRBV20-1
cdr3_aa: SARVGDSSYNEQF

clone_size: -
v_call: TRBV7-8
cdr3_aa: ASSLAGGTSPLH

clone_size: -
v_call: TRBV6-1
cdr3_aa: ASAGIHEAF

clone_size: -
v_call: TRBV10-3
cdr3_aa: AISGQDRGRLETQY

clone_size: -
v_call: TRBV7-8
cdr3_aa: ASSLARDRVAPYLH

clone_size: -
v_call: TRBV7-8
cdr3_aa: ASSLAEGDDSPLH

clone_size: -
v_call: TRBV11-3
cdr3_aa: ASSIDRTEETQY

clone_size: -
v_call: TRBV19
cdr3_aa: ASSYVKGTYKQY

clone_size: -
v_call: TRBV5-6
cdr3_aa: ASSPGECGYT

clone_size: -
v_call: TRBV7-2
cdr3_aa: ASSPVLNTEAF

clone_size: few
v_call: TRBV7-8
cdr3_aa: ASSLARGPDTHGYT